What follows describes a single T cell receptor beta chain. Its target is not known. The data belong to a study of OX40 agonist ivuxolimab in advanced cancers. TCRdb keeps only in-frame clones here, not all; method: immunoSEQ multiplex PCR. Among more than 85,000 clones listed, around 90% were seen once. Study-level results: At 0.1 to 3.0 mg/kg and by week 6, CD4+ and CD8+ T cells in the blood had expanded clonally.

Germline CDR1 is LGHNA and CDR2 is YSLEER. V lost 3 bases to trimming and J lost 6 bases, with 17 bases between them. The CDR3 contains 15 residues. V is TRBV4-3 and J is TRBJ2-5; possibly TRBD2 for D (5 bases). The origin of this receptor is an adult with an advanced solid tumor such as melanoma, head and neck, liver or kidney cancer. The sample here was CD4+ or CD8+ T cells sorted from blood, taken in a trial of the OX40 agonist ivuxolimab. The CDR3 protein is CASSQATSASQTQYF. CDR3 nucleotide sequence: TGCGCCAGCAGCCAGGCTACTAGTGCGTCCCAGACCCAGTACTTC.